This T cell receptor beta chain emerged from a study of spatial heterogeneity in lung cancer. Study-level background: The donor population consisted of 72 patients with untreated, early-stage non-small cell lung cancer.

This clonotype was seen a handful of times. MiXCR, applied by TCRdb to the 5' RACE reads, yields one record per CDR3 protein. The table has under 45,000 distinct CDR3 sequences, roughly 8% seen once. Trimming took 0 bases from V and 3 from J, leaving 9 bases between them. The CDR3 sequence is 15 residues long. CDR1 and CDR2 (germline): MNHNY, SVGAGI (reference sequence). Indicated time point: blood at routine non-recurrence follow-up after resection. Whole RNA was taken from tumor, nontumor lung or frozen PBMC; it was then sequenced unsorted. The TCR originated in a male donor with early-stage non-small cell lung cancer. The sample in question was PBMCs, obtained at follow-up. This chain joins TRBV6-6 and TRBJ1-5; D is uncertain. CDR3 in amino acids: CASSYSEQTNQPQHF. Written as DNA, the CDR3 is TGTGCCAGCAGTTACTCGGAGCAAACCAATCAGCCCCAGCATTTT.